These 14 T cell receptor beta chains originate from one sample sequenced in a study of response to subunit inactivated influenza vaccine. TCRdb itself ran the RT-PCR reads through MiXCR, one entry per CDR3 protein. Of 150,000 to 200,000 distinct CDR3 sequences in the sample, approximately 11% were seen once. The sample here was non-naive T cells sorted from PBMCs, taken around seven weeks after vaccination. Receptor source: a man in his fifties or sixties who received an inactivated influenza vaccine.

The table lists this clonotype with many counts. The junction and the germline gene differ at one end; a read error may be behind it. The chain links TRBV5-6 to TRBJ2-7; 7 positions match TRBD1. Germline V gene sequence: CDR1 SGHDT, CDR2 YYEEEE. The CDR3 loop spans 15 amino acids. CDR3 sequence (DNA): TGTGCCAGCAGCTTAAGGACAGGATGGTCCTCCGAGCAGTACTTC. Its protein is CASSLRTGWSSEQYF.

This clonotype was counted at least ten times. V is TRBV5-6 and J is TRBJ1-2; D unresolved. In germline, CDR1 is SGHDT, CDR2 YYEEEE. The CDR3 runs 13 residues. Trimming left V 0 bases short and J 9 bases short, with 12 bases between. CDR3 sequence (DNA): TGTGCCAGCAGCTTGGCCCAAAGGGAGAGCTACACCTTC. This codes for CASSLAQRESYTF.

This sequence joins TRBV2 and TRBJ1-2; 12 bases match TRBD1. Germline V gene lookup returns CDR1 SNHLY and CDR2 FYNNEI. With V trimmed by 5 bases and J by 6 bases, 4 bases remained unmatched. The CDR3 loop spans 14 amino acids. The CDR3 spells CASSTGQGANGYTF. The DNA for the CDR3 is TGTGCCAGCAGTACGGGACAGGGGGCTAATGGCTACACCTTC.

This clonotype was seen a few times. The CDR3 DNA is TGTGCCACCAGTGATCGACGGACTCTAGCGGGGGCGAACACCGGGGAGCTGTTTTTT. Translation gives CATSDRRTLAGANTGELFF. The V gene is TRBV24-1, the J gene TRBJ2-2; 10 positions match TRBD2. Germline lookup yields CDR1 KGHDR and CDR2 SFDVKD. Trimming cost V 3 bases and J 0 bases; bases outside gene matches: 9. The CDR3 covers 19 residues.

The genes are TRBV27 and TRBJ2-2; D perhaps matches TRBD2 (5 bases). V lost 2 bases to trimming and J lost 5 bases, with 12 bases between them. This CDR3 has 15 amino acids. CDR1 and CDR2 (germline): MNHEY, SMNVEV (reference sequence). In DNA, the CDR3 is TGTGCCAGCAGTTTAAACAGCGGCTTAACCGGGGAGCTGTTTTTT. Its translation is CASSLNSGLTGELFF.

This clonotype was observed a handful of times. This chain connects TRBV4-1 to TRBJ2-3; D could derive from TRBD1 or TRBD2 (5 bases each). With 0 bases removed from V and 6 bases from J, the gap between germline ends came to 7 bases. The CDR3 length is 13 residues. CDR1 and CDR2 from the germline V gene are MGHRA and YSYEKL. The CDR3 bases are TGCGCCAGCAGCCAAGATTGGGGGGATACGCAGTATTTT. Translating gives CASSQDWGDTQYF.

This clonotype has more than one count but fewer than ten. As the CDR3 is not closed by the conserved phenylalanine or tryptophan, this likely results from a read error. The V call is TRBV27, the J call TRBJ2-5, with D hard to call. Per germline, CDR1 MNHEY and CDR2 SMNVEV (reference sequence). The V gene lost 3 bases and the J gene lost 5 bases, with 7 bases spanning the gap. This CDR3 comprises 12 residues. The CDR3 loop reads CASSFGGETQYL. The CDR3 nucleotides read TGTGCCAGCAGTTTTGGTGGGGAGACCCAGTACCTC.

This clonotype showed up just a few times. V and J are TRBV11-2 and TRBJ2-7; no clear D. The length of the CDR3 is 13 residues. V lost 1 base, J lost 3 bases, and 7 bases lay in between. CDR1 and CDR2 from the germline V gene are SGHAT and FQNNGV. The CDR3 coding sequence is TGTGCCAGCAGCTTAGTGCAGTACTACGAGCAGTACTTC. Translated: CASSLVQYYEQYF.

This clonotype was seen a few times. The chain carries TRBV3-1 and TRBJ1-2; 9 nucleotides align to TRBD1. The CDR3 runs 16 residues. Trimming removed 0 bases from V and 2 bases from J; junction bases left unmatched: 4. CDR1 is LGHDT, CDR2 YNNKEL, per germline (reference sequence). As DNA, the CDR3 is TGTGCCAGCAGCCAAGAGACGACAGGGGGGAACTATGGCTACACCTTC. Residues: CASSQETTGGNYGYTF. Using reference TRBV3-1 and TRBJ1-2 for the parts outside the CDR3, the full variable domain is DTAVSQTPKYLVTQMGNDKSIKCEQNLGHDTMYWYKQDSKKFLKIMFSYNNKELIINETVPNRFSPKSPDKAHLNLHINSLELGDSAVYFCASSQETTGGNYGYTFGSGTRLTVV.

CDR3 nucleotides: TGTGCCAGCAGGGAGGCAAGGCAGGGGATGACCTACGAGCAGTACTTC. It codes for CASREARQGMTYEQYF. The V and J genes are TRBV6-2 or TRBV6-3 and TRBJ2-7, with D possibly matching TRBD1 (6 bases). V was trimmed by 6 bases and J by 2 bases, leaving 20 bases between them. Germline V CDR1 and CDR2: MNHEY, SVGEGT. The CDR3 has 16 residues.

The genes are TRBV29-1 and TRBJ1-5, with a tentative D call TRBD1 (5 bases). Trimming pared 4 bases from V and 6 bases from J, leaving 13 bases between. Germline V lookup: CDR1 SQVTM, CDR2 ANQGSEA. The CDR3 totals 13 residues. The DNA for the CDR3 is TGCAGCGTTGGAGGGAGGGGAGGTCAGCCCCAGCATTTT. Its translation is CSVGGRGGQPQHF.

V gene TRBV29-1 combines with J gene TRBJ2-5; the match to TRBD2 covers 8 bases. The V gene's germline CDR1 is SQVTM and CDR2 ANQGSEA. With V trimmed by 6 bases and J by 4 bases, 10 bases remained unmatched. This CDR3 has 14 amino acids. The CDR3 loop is CSVVPGLVPETQYF. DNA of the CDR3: TGCAGCGTCGTTCCGGGACTAGTCCCAGAGACCCAGTACTTC.

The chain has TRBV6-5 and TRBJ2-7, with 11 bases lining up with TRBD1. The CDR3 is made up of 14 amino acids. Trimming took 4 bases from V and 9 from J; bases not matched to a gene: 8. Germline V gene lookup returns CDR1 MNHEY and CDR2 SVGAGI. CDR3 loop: CASSWTGGSSAQYF. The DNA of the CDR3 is TGTGCCAGCAGTTGGACAGGGGGCTCTTCCGCGCAGTACTTC.

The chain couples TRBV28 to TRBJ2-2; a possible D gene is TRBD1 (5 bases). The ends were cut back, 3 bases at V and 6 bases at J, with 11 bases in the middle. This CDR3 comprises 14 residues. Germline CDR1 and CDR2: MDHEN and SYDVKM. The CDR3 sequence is CASSFPRAAGELFF. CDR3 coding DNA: TGTGCCAGCAGTTTCCCCAGGGCCGCCGGGGAGCTGTTTTTT. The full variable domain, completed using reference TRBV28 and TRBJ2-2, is DVKVTQSSRYLVKRTGEKVFLECVQDMDHENMFWYRQDPGLGLRLIYFSYDVKMKEKGDIPEGYSVSREKKERFSLILESASTNQTSMYLCASSFPRAAGELFFGEGSRLTVL.